This is a list of T cell receptor beta chains from one sample in a study of blood T cell repertoires in COVID-19. Using immunoSEQ multiplex PCR, the repertoire was profiled, and TCRdb retains in-frame clones only, with some absent. The repertoire holds hundreds of thousands of clones, with under 95% as singletons. The sequencing input was peripheral blood. The receptors shown here come from a woman aged 18-35 years who had recovered from COVID-19. The CDR3 runs from the conserved cysteine through the conserved F or W. D genes are given only for firm matches. Size is omitted from some rows. Given values are once, few, many or a class for expanded clones.

j_gene | v_gene | abundance | d_gene | CDR3aa | CDR3nt
TRBJ2-1 | TRBV23-1 | NA | TRBD1 | CASSQDRGSYNEQFF | TGCGCCAGCAGTCAGGACAGGGGCTCCTACAATGAGCAGTTCTTC
TRBJ1-4 | TRBV19 | NA | NA | CASSIGVRRGRSKLFF | TGTGCCAGTAGTATTGGGGTGAGGAGGGGACGGTCGAAACTGTTTTTT
TRBJ2-1 | TRBV19 | NA | TRBD2 | CASTPVAGGNEQFF | TGTGCCAGTACCCCGGTAGCGGGCGGCAATGAGCAGTTCTTC
TRBJ1-1 | TRBV19 | NA | NA | CASSIILNTEAFF | TGTGCCAGTAGTATTATCCTGAACACTGAAGCTTTCTTT
TRBJ2-1 | TRBV3-1/TRBV3-2 | NA | NA | CASSQDLPGEAYNEQFF | TGTGCCAGCAGCCAAGATCTCCCGGGGGAGGCGTACAATGAGCAGTTCTTC
TRBJ2-3 | TRBV24-1 | NA | NA | CATSDWARPDTQYF | TGTGCCACCAGTGACTGGGCACGCCCGGATACGCAGTATTTT
TRBJ1-2 | TRBV7-9 | once | TRBD1 | CASSIQGKDGYTF | TGTGCCAGCAGCATACAGGGGAAGGATGGCTACACCTTC
TRBJ2-5 | TRBV10-3 | NA | TRBD2 | CAISDGLAGRTETQYF | TGTGCCATCAGTGATGGGCTAGCGGGGAGGACGGAGACCCAGTACTTC
TRBJ2-1 | TRBV30 | few | NA | CAWSVGGSYNEQFF | TGTGCCTGGAGTGTCGGGGGCTCCTACAATGAGCAGTTCTTC
TRBJ2-2 | TRBV15 | NA | TRBD2 | CATSRDPSGSVPGELFF | TGTGCCACCAGCAGAGATCCCAGCGGGAGTGTTCCCGGGGAGCTGTTTTTT
TRBJ1-1 | TRBV6-2/TRBV6-3 | NA | TRBD1 | CASSYSLGRTGGMNTEAFF | TGTGCCAGCAGTTACTCTCTCGGACGGACAGGGGGCATGAACACTGAAGCTTTCTTT
TRBJ1-6 | TRBV7-2 | NA | TRBD1 | CASSLDRTGGSPLHF | TGTGCCAGCAGCTTAGATCGGACAGGGGGTTCACCCCTCCACTTT
TRBJ1-1 | TRBV7-9 | NA | TRBD1 | CASSLWPGGNTEAFF | TGTGCCAGCAGCTTGTGGCCAGGGGGCAACACTGAAGCTTTCTTT
TRBJ2-3 | TRBV6-6 | once | TRBD2 | CASRATSGSPYTQYF | TGTGCCAGCAGGGCCACTAGCGGGAGTCCTTATACGCAGTATTTT
TRBJ1-6 | TRBV28 | NA | NA | CATRYGLRNENSPLHF | TGTGCCACCCGTTATGGCCTGAGGAATGAGAATTCACCCCTCCACTTT
TRBJ2-3 | TRBV6-2/TRBV6-3 | once | TRBD2 | CASSYSKSSGGTTDTQYF | TGTGCCAGCAGTTACTCGAAGAGTTCGGGAGGGACCACAGATACGCAGTATTTT
TRBJ2-1 | TRBV2 | NA | NA | CASSPRGSGDNEQFF | TGTGCCAGCAGTCCAAGGGGATCAGGGGACAATGAGCAGTTCTTC
TRBJ2-3 | TRBV5-4 | NA | TRBD2 | CASSLSGGTDTQYF | TGTGCCAGCAGCCTTAGCGGGGGCACAGATACGCAGTATTTT
TRBJ1-2 | TRBV5-4 | NA | NA | CASSLPGNYGYTF | TGTGCCAGCAGCTTGCCGGGGAACTATGGCTACACCTTC
TRBJ2-3 | TRBV19 | NA | NA | CASKSKTSTDTQYF | TGTGCCAGCAAATCAAAAACTAGCACAGATACGCAGTATTTT
TRBJ2-1 | TRBV6-6 | NA | NA | CASSTGRYNEQFF | TGTGCCAGCAGCACGGGGAGGTACAATGAGCAGTTCTTC
TRBJ2-1 | TRBV4-3 | NA | TRBD2 | CASSQVAAGGFSEQFF | TGCGCCAGCAGCCAAGTGGCAGCGGGAGGATTCTCTGAGCAGTTCTTC
TRBJ2-1 | TRBV7-8 | once | TRBD2 | CASSSGLEGNEQFF | TGTGCCAGCAGCTCTGGACTAGAAGGCAATGAGCAGTTCTTC
TRBJ1-6 | TRBV6-1 | NA | NA | CASSERGSYNSPLHF | TGTGCCAGCAGTGAAAGGGGTTCCTATAATTCACCCCTCCACTTT
TRBJ1-6 | TRBV20-1 | NA | NA | CSASSARNNSPLHF | TGCAGTGCTAGTTCAGCCAGGAATAATTCACCCCTCCACTTT
TRBJ2-3 | TRBV5-1 | NA | TRBD2 | CASSSGLAGSTDTQYF | TGCGCCAGCAGCTCGGGACTAGCGGGATCCACAGATACGCAGTATTTT
TRBJ2-1 | TRBV19 | NA | NA | CASSIGGLAGVLGEQFF | TGTGCCAGTAGTATAGGGGGGCTGGCGGGAGTCTTAGGTGAGCAGTTCTTC
TRBJ2-1 | TRBV5-6 | NA | TRBD2 | CASSLYGTSGSFHEQFF | TGTGCCAGCAGCTTATACGGGACTAGCGGGAGTTTCCATGAGCAGTTCTTC
TRBJ2-1 | TRBV15 | NA | NA | CATSRDSGSFHEQFF | TGTGCCACCAGCAGAGATTCGGGGAGTTTCCATGAGCAGTTCTTC
TRBJ1-2 | TRBV30 | NA | NA | CAWRVRGANYGYTF | TGTGCCTGGAGGGTCCGAGGAGCTAACTATGGCTACACCTTC
TRBJ2-5 | TRBV25-1 | once | NA | CASSDPRVRETQYF | TGTGCCAGCAGTGACCCCAGGGTCAGGGAGACCCAGTACTTC
TRBJ1-4 | TRBV11-2 | NA | NA | CASSLDRGANEKLFF | TGTGCCAGCAGCTTAGACCGGGGTGCTAATGAAAAACTGTTTTTT
TRBJ2-3 | TRBV18 | NA | TRBD1 | CASSPGTGSTDTQYF | TGTGCCAGCTCACCCGGGACAGGGAGCACAGATACGCAGTATTTT
TRBJ2-1 | TRBV7-9 | NA | TRBD2 | CASSPITPREEDEQFF | TGTGCCAGCAGCCCCATCACCCCGCGGGAGGAAGATGAGCAGTTCTTC
TRBJ2-5 | TRBV3-1/TRBV3-2 | once | TRBD2 | CASSQVRTSAQETQYF | TGTGCCAGCAGCCAAGTACGGACTAGCGCCCAAGAGACCCAGTACTTC
TRBJ1-2 | TRBV18 | once | NA | CASSPAGKIYGYTF | TGTGCCAGCTCACCGGCGGGGAAAATCTATGGCTACACCTTC
TRBJ1-1 | TRBV27 | NA | NA | CASSKIDRMNTEAFF | TGTGCCAGCAGTAAAATCGACAGGATGAACACTGAAGCTTTCTTT
TRBJ1-2 | TRBV7-2 | NA | NA | CASSRNRDYGYTF | TGTGCCAGCAGCCGAAACAGGGACTATGGCTACACCTTC
TRBJ1-2 | TRBV30 | NA | NA | CAWDQRSNYGYTF | TGTGCCTGGGACCAGAGGAGCAACTATGGCTACACCTTC
TRBJ1-2 | TRBV7-7 | few | NA | CASSCGGPSLFWGYGYTF | TGTGCCAGCAGCTGTGGAGGACCAAGTTTATTTTGGGGCTATGGCTACACCTTC
TRBJ1-1 | TRBV6-6 | NA | NA | CASSYSYHKNTEAFF | TGTGCCAGCAGTTACTCGTACCACAAGAACACTGAAGCTTTCTTT
TRBJ1-4 | TRBV19 | NA | TRBD1 | CASSPPGQGWEKLFF | TGTGCCAGTAGTCCGCCGGGACAGGGGTGGGAAAAACTGTTTTTT
TRBJ2-2 | TRBV9 | NA | TRBD1 | CASSPRDRDFGELFF | TGTGCCAGCAGCCCCCGGGACAGAGACTTCGGGGAGCTGTTTTTT
TRBJ2-1 | TRBV5-1 | NA | TRBD2 | CASRWASGYNEQFF | TGCGCCAGCAGGTGGGCTAGCGGGTACAATGAGCAGTTCTTC
TRBJ1-2 | TRBV6-2/TRBV6-3 | NA | TRBD1 | CASSWDSIGYTF | TGTGCCAGCAGTTGGGACAGCATCGGCTACACCTTC
TRBJ1-5 | TRBV6-5 | NA | NA | CASGRSRDDQPQHF | TGTGCCAGCGGAAGGTCGCGGGACGATCAGCCCCAGCATTTT
TRBJ2-6 | TRBV9 | NA | NA | CASSVGRDAGANVLTF | TGTGCCAGCAGCGTAGGGAGGGATGCTGGGGCCAACGTCCTGACTTTC
TRBJ2-5 | TRBV29-1 | NA | TRBD1 | CSAFGPPDRHPGDQETQYF | TGCAGCGCCTTTGGGCCGCCGGACAGGCATCCTGGGGATCAAGAGACCCAGTACTTC
TRBJ2-3 | TRBV20-1 | NA | TRBD2 | CSASPLAGVYTQYF | TGCAGTGCTAGTCCCCTAGCGGGAGTGTATACGCAGTATTTT
TRBJ2-5 | TRBV14 | once | NA | CASSQEWGREETQYF | TGTGCCAGCAGCCAAGAGTGGGGGCGCGAAGAGACCCAGTACTTC
TRBJ2-3 | TRBV2 | NA | NA | CASRGRSTDTQYF | TGTGCCAGCAGGGGGAGGAGCACAGATACGCAGTATTTT
TRBJ2-5 | TRBV7-9 | NA | NA | CASSSAGILETQYF | TGTGCCAGCAGCTCTGCCGGGATCTTGGAGACCCAGTACTTC
TRBJ1-2 | TRBV14 | NA | TRBD1 | CASSKTGGSLNYGYTF | TGTGCCAGCAGTAAGACAGGGGGCTCCCTTAACTATGGCTACACCTTC